This entry concerns a single T cell receptor beta chain. Losses at the gene ends were 3 bases for V and 4 bases for J; bases not matched to a gene: 2. The CDR3 length is 13 residues. Germline-derived CDR1 and CDR2 are MNHEY and SMNVEV (reference sequence). This sample stems from a study of control samples from healthy donors and cancer patients. Sequencing used immunoSEQ multiplex PCR; TCRdb keeps in-frame clones, though not all of them. The sample includes roughly 130,000 clones, less than 95% of them seen just once. This receptor was taken from a man aged 25 to 40 in good health. The chain uses TRBV27 and TRBJ1-2; TRBD1 matches at 7 bases. Material for sequencing was blood. In DNA form, the CDR3 reads TGTGCCAGCAGTTTGGGGACAGCCTATGGCTACACCTTC. Protein: CASSLGTAYGYTF.